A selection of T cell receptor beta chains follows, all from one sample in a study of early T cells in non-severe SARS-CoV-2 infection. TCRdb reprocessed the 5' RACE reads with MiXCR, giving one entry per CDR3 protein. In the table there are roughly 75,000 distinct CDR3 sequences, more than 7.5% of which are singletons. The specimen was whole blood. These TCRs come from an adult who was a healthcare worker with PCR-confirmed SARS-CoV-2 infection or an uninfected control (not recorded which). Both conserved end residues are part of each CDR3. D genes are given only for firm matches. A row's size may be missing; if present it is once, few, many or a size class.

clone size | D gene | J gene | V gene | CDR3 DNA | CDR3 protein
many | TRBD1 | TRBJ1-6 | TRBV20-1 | TGCAGTGCTAGTGTCGGGGACAGCTATAATTCACCCCTCCACTTT | CSASVGDSYNSPLHF
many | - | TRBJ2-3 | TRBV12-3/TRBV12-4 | TGTGCCAGCAGCCCCCGGGTGGGAGATACGCAGTATTTT | CASSPRVGDTQYF
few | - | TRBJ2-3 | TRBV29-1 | TGCAGCGTTCCCGGGGATACGCAGTATTTT | CSVPGDTQYF
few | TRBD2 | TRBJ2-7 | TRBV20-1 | TGCAGTGCTAGAGGGGCGACTAGCGGGACCGAAAACTACGAGCAGTACTTC | CSARGATSGTENYEQYF
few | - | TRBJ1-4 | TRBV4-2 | TGTGCCAGCAGCCAATCCCCCGGGAGGGCGGATGAAAAACTGTTTTTT | CASSQSPGRADEKLFF
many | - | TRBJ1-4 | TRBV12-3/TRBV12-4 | TGTGCCAGCAGTCGGACAGCGAATGAAAAACTGTTTTTT | CASSRTANEKLFF
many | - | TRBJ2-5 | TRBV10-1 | TGCGCCAGCAGTCGAGATTCCCAAGAGACCCAGTACTTC | CASSRDSQETQYF
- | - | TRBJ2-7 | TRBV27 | TGTGCCAGCAGTTTAGGAAGGGGCACCGCTAGCGAGCAGTACTTC | CASSLGRGTASEQYF
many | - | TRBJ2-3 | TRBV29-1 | TGCAGCGGGGGGCCAGCTTATACGCAGTATTTT | CSGGPAYTQYF
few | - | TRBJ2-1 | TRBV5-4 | TGTGCCAGCAGCTTGGGAGGAGGTGCCTACAATGAGCAGTTCTTC | CASSLGGGAYNEQFF
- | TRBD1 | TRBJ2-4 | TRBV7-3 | TGTGCCAGCAGCCCTCCGGGACAGAAAAACATTCAGTACTTC | CASSPPGQKNIQYF
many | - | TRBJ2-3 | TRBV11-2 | TGTGCCAGCAGCTTGAATGGAGATACGCAGTATTTT | CASSLNGDTQYF
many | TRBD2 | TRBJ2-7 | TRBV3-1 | TGTGCCAGCAGCCCTTTGGGGTGGCGGGAGGGTTACGAGCAGTACTTC | CASSPLGWREGYEQYF
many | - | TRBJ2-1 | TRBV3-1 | TGTGCCAGCAGCCAAGGCCTAGGGCAGTTCTTC | CASSQGLGQFF
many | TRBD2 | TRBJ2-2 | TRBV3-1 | TGTGCCAGCAGCCAAGTACCTAGCGGGGGGACCGGGGAGCTGTTTTTT | CASSQVPSGGTGELFF
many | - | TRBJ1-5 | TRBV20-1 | TGCAGTGCTAGGCGGGACCTCAATCAGCCCCAGCATTTT | CSARRDLNQPQHF
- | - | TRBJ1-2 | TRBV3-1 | TGTGCCAGCAGCCAAGAGGGCGAGGCCAACTATGGCTACACCTTC | CASSQEGEANYGYTF
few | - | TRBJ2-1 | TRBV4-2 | TGTGCCAGCAGCCAAGAGGCGTCAGATTGGTACAATGAGCAGTTCTTC | CASSQEASDWYNEQFF
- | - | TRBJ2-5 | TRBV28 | TGTGCCAGCAGTTTACGGGGGATCTGGGAGATCCAGTACTTC | CASSLRGIWEIQYF
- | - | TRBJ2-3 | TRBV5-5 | TGTGCCAGCAGTACTTTTCCCCCCCCAGATACGCAGTATTTT | CASSTFPPPDTQYF
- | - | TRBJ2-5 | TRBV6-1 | TGTGCCAGCCTCTTGACAACGCTTTACCTGGAGACCCAGTACTTC | CASLLTTLYLETQYF
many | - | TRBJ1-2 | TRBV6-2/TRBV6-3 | TGTGCCAGCAGTTGGGGACTTGGCGGCTACACCTTC | CASSWGLGGYTF
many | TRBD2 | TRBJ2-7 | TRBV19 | TGTGCCACCCGAAGGACTAGCGGGAGCCATGAGCAGTACTTC | CATRRTSGSHEQYF
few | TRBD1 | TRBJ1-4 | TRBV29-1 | TGCAGCGTTGCCCAGGGGGCTAGGATTGAAAAACTGTTTTTT | CSVAQGARIEKLFF
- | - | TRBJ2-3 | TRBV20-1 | TGCAGTACTAGAGAGGGGCGAGGGAGCGGGGATACGCAGTATTTT | CSTREGRGSGDTQYF
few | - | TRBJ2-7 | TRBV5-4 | TGTGCCAGCAGCGCCGGACCACTAGCAGACGAGCAGTACTTC | CASSAGPLADEQYF
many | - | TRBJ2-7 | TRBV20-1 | TGCAGTGTCCGGGGGCGGAAAAATTACGAGCAGTACTTC | CSVRGRKNYEQYF
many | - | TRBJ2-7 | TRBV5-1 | TGCGCCAGCAGCTCTATGATCGGAGATTACGAGCAGTACTTC | CASSSMIGDYEQYF
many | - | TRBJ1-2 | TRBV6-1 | TGTGCCAGCAGTCAACAGGGCTATGAGACCGGTGGCTACACCTTC | CASSQQGYETGGYTF
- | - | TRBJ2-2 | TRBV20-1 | TGCAGTGCCACAGGGACCGGGGAGCTGTTTTTT | CSATGTGELFF
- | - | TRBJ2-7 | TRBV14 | TGTGCCAGCAGCCCGAGGACTGGCGGCGAGCAGTACTTC | CASSPRTGGEQYF
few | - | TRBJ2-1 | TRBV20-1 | TGCAGTGCCCTTAACCACGGTGAGCAGTTCTTC | CSALNHGEQFF
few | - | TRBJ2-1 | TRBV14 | TGTGCCAGCAGCCAACCCGGGGTACATGAGCAGTTCTTC | CASSQPGVHEQFF
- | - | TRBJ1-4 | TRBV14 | TGTGCCAGCAGCCAAGAAAGGAGAGGCGAAAAACTGTTTTTT | CASSQERRGEKLFF
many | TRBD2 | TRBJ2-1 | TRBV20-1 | TGCAGTGCTAGAAATAGCGGGAGCCCCTACTACAATGAGCAGTTCTTC | CSARNSGSPYYNEQFF
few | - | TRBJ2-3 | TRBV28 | TGTGCCAGCAGTGACAGCACAGATACGCAGTATTTT | CASSDSTDTQYF
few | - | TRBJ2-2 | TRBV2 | TGTGCCAGCACGCCTCAGGGGTCCGGGGAGCTGTTTTTT | CASTPQGSGELFF
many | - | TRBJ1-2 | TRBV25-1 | TGTGCCAGCAGTTTTCAGGGAGGCGGCTACACCTTC | CASSFQGGGYTF
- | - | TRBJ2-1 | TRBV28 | TGTGCCAGCAGCTCTCCAGAGGGGACTGAGCAGTTCTTC | CASSSPEGTEQFF
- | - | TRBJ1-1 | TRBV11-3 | TGTGCCAGCAGCTTAGTTGGAGATACCACTGAAGCTTTCTTT | CASSLVGDTTEAFF
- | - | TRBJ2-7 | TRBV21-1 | TGTGCCAGCAGCAAAGTAAGGGGACGCAAGAAGAGCCTCAGCTCCTACGAGCAGTACTTC | CASSKVRGRKKSLSSYEQYF
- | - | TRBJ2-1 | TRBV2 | TGTGCCAGCAGCCAGGGTGAGCAGTTCTTC | CASSQGEQFF
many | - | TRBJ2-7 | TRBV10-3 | TGTGCCATCAGCCAGGCGACCTACGAGCAGTACTTC | CAISQATYEQYF
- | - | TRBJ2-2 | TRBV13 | TGTGCCAGCAGATTAAGGGGCGAAAGGCGCTACGGGGAGCTGTTTTTT | CASRLRGERRYGELFF
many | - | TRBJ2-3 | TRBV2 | TGTGCCAGCAAAGTTTCAAGTACGCCAGATACGCAGTATTTT | CASKVSSTPDTQYF
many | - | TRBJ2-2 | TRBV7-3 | TGTGCCAGCAGCTTAATGGCGACCGGGGAGCTGTTTTTT | CASSLMATGELFF
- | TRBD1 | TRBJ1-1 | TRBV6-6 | TGTGCCAGCAGTCTCGGGACAGGCACTGAAGCTTTCTTT | CASSLGTGTEAFF
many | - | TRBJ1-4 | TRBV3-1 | TGTGCCAGCAGCCAAGGGGGGAAACTGTTTTTT | CASSQGGKLFF
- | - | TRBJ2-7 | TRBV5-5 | TGTGCCAGCAGCTTGGCCACAGGGAAGACCTACGAGCAGTACTTC | CASSLATGKTYEQYF
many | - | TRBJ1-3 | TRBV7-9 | TGTGCCAGCAGCTTATTGCTCCGGAACACCATATATTTT | CASSLLLRNTIYF
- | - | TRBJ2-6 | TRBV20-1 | TGCAGTGCTAGCCGTGACCACTCTGGGGCCAACGTCCTGACTTTC | CSASRDHSGANVLTF
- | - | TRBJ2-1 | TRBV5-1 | TGCGCCAGCAGCACCAACAGGGGAAGCGGGAGTTCCCACAATGAGCAGTTCTTC | CASSTNRGSGSSHNEQFF
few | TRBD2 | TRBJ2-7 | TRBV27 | TGTGCCAGCAGGCCTTGGGGGGGATTAATCCACGAGCAGTACTTC | CASRPWGGLIHEQYF
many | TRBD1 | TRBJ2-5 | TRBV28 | TGTGCCAGCAGTCGGGACAGATTTGCCGATATGGCCATGTACCAAGAGACCCAGTACTTC | CASSRDRFADMAMYQETQYF
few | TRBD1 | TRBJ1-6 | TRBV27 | TGTGCCAGCTTCGACAGGGTGGGGTCACCCCTCCACTTT | CASFDRVGSPLHF
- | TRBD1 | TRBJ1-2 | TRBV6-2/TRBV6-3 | TGTGCCAGCAGCTCGACAGGGAACTATGGCTACACCTTC | CASSSTGNYGYTF
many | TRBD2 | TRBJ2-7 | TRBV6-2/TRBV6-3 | TGTGCCAGCAGTTACTCCGCTAGCGGGAGGGCCTACGAGCAGTACTTC | CASSYSASGRAYEQYF
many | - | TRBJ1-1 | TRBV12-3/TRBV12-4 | TGTGCCAGCAGTTTGTCTGCGGAAGCTTTCTTT | CASSLSAEAFF
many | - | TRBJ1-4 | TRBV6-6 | TGTGCCAGCAGCCCTGGACAGACCCTTGAAAAACTGTTTTTT | CASSPGQTLEKLFF